Listed below are T cell receptor beta chains from one sample, sequenced in a study of cytomegalovirus exposure and HLA in healthy donors. Assay: immunoSEQ multiplex PCR; the TCRdb copy retains only in-frame clones and omits some. This table holds about 200,000 clones, approximately 80% found once. Sequenced: PBMCs. Every receptor here comes from a girl aged 2 to 10 in good health and CMV-seronegative. Both conserved end residues are part of each CDR3. Fields, in order: D gene, J gene, V gene, clone size, CDR3 protein, CDR3 DNA. A D gene is named only where the DNA matches it firmly. Clone size is not always given. Where it is, it says once, few, many or a class for expanded clones.

>TRBD1|TRBJ1-2|TRBV5-4|once
CASRNSTGLYGYTF
TGTGCCAGCAGAAATTCGACAGGGCTCTATGGCTACACCTTC
>TRBD1|TRBJ2-7|TRBV27|-
CASSSRTGKAYEQYF
TGTGCCAGCAGTTCCCGGACAGGGAAAGCCTACGAGCAGTACTTC
>TRBD1|TRBJ2-7|TRBV2|-
CASNQGQGRSYYPF
TGTGCCAGCAATCAAGGACAGGGGCGCTCCTATTATCCCTTC
>-|TRBJ1-2|TRBV21-1|-
CASSKIKVGTANYGYTF
TGTGCCAGCAGCAAAATCAAGGTAGGGACAGCTAACTATGGCTACACCTTC
>-|TRBJ2-3|TRBV6-1|-
CASKVGVMDTQYF
TGTGCCAGCAAGGTGGGAGTCATGGATACGCAGTATTTT
>-|TRBJ1-5|TRBV30|-
CAWNLGQGRNQPQHF
TGTGCCTGGAACCTGGGGCAGGGCCGCAATCAGCCCCAGCATTTT
>-|TRBJ2-7|TRBV19|-
CASSSRIDYEQYF
TGTGCCAGTAGTTCTAGGATCGACTACGAGCAGTACTTC
>TRBD2|TRBJ2-1|TRBV19|few
CASSGGAWDEQFF
TGTGCCAGTAGCGGGGGGGCGTGGGATGAGCAGTTCTTC
>TRBD1|TRBJ1-1|TRBV19|-
CASSISVGQGTEAFF
TGTGCCAGTAGTATTTCAGTGGGACAGGGGACTGAAGCTTTCTTT
>TRBD1|TRBJ1-2|TRBV6-1|-
CASPGTDYGYTF
TGTGCCAGCCCAGGGACAGATTATGGCTACACCTTC
>TRBD2|TRBJ2-3|TRBV27|-
CASSPRLAPTDTQYF
TGTGCCAGCAGTCCCCGACTAGCACCCACAGATACGCAGTATTTT
>TRBD2|TRBJ2-7|TRBV6-5|few
CASSELAGYEQYF
TGTGCCAGCAGCGAACTAGCGGGCTACGAGCAGTACTTC
>TRBD2|TRBJ2-1|TRBV7-8|-
CASSLARLAGSNEQFF
TGTGCCAGCAGCTTAGCCCGACTAGCGGGAAGCAATGAGCAGTTCTTC
>-|TRBJ1-1|TRBV6-1|few
CASSTVNTEAFF
TGTGCCAGTAGTACAGTGAACACTGAAGCTTTCTTT
>TRBD1|TRBJ2-2|TRBV30|-
CAGIQGLVNTGELFF
TGTGCCGGGATACAGGGGCTAGTGAACACCGGGGAGCTGTTTTTT
>-|TRBJ1-3|TRBV5-5|-
CASSRDRPVSGNTIYF
TGTGCCAGCAGCAGAGACAGGCCGGTCTCTGGAAACACCATATATTTT
>-|TRBJ1-4|TRBV6-1|once
CASLRAIGNEKLFF
TGTGCCAGCTTGAGGGCCATCGGAAATGAAAAACTGTTTTTT
>TRBD2|TRBJ2-3|TRBV5-1|-
CASSRNPSGGGDTQYF
TGCGCCAGCAGCCGCAACCCTAGCGGGGGTGGAGATACGCAGTATTTT